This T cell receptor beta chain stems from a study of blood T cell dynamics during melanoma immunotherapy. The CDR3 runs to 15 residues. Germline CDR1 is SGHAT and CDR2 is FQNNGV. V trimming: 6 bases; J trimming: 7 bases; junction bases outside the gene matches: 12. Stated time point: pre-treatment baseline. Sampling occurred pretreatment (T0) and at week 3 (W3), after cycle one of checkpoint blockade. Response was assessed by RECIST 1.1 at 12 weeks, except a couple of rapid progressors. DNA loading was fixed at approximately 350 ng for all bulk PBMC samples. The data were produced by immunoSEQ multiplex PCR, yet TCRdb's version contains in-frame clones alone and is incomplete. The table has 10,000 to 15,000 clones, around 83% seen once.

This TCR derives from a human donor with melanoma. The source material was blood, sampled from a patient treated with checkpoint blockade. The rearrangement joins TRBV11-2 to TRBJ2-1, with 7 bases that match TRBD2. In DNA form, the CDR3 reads TGTGCCAGCAGACCTAGCGGCGGGGCGGGGAATGAGCAGTTCTTC. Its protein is CASRPSGGAGNEQFF.